This T cell receptor (beta chain) was sequenced in a study of shared clonotypes between healthy human individuals. Turning to the study itself: CD4 naive cells filled three plates per donor, CD4 memory three, CD8 naive two and CD8 memory one.

CDR3 size: 14 residues. Trimming took 6 bases from V and 3 from J, leaving 14 bases between them. CDR1 and CDR2 from the germline V gene are MDHEN and SYDVKM. Only in-frame clones appear in the TCRdb table, and some are missing; sequencing was by immunoSEQ multiplex PCR. The top ten clones hold roughly 0.36% of a sample with 2 million to 2.5 million clones, approximately 93% of them seen once. Regarding the study as a whole: Generation probability values for non-shared clonotypes were lower than those for clonotypes shared by all four donors. Sharing across four donors was highest in naive CD4 (roughly 5%) and lowest in memory CD8 (around 0.4%).

In the case of this clone: Its antigen is not identified.

The chain links TRBV28 to TRBJ1-1, with TRBD1 as a possible D gene (5 bases). The TCR originated in a man younger than 35 in good health. Some clones in this sample may be carry-over from other donors' samples. The sequenced sample was naive CD4+ T cells from PBMCs. The subset denotes: CD45RA+ positively selected. The CDR3 DNA follows: TGTGCCAGCAGCTCGGGGACGGTAGACACTGAAGCTTTCTTT. Translating it yields CASSSGTVDTEAFF.